These T cell receptor beta chains were read from a single sample in a study of cytomegalovirus exposure and HLA in healthy donors. Some clones are missing from TCRdb's copy, which holds only in-frame ones; the method was immunoSEQ multiplex PCR. The sample lists roughly 90,000 clones, roughly 83% occurring once. The sequenced material came from PBMCs. The receptor source for this set is a man aged 18 to 29 in good health and CMV-seronegative. The CDR3 runs from the conserved cysteine through the conserved F or W. Fields, in order: clone size, V gene, J gene, D gene, CDR3 protein, CDR3 DNA. The D gene is left open where the match is weak. A clone size is listed for some rows: how often the clone was seen (once, few, many), or a class if it is expanded.

clone_size: .; v_call: TRBV5-4; j_call: TRBJ2-5; d_call: .; cdr3_aa: CASSVDLPHPETQYF; cdr3_nt: TGTGCCAGCAGCGTGGACCTACCCCATCCAGAGACCCAGTACTTC
clone_size: .; v_call: TRBV19; j_call: TRBJ1-2; d_call: .; cdr3_aa: CASSIDAGSGYGYTF; cdr3_nt: TGTGCCAGTAGTATAGACGCAGGGTCCGGCTATGGCTACACCTTC
clone_size: .; v_call: TRBV5-6; j_call: TRBJ2-3; d_call: TRBD1; cdr3_aa: CASSIDRVTQYF; cdr3_nt: TGTGCCAGCAGCATTGACAGGGTAACGCAGTATTTT
clone_size: once; v_call: TRBV9; j_call: TRBJ1-6; d_call: TRBD1; cdr3_aa: CASSVAQGGSPLHF; cdr3_nt: TGTGCCAGCAGCGTAGCACAGGGGGGTTCACCCCTCCACTTT
clone_size: .; v_call: TRBV6-5; j_call: TRBJ1-1; d_call: .; cdr3_aa: CASSYRTVGGSTEAFF; cdr3_nt: TGTGCCAGCAGTTATAGGACGGTGGGGGGGTCTACTGAAGCTTTCTTT
clone_size: once; v_call: TRBV11-2; j_call: TRBJ1-2; d_call: TRBD1; cdr3_aa: CASSETTPGTGLYGYTF; cdr3_nt: TGTGCCAGCAGCGAAACTACCCCGGGGACAGGGCTCTATGGCTACACCTTC
clone_size: .; v_call: TRBV2; j_call: TRBJ1-1; d_call: .; cdr3_aa: CASTRLIGSDTEAFF; cdr3_nt: TGTGCCAGCACACGGCTAATCGGGTCTGACACTGAAGCTTTCTTT
clone_size: .; v_call: TRBV18; j_call: TRBJ1-4; d_call: TRBD1; cdr3_aa: CASSPTGGNEKLFF; cdr3_nt: TGTGCCAGCTCACCGACAGGGGGAAATGAAAAACTGTTTTTT
clone_size: .; v_call: TRBV7-8; j_call: TRBJ2-5; d_call: TRBD2; cdr3_aa: CASSPWTSGRVRETQYF; cdr3_nt: TGTGCCAGCAGCCCCTGGACTAGCGGGAGGGTTCGGGAGACCCAGTACTTC
clone_size: .; v_call: TRBV6-6; j_call: TRBJ2-2; d_call: .; cdr3_aa: CASSFAGAAGELFF; cdr3_nt: TGTGCCAGCAGCTTCGCGGGGGCGGCCGGGGAGCTGTTTTTT
clone_size: .; v_call: TRBV7-9; j_call: TRBJ1-5; d_call: .; cdr3_aa: CASSSGASSLSQHF; cdr3_nt: TGTGCCAGCAGCTCAGGGGCCAGCTCATTGTCCCAGCATTTT
clone_size: .; v_call: TRBV5-5; j_call: TRBJ2-5; d_call: TRBD1; cdr3_aa: CASSYRGQKPEETQYF; cdr3_nt: TGTGCCAGCAGTTACAGGGGGCAAAAGCCGGAGGAGACCCAGTACTTC
clone_size: .; v_call: TRBV30; j_call: TRBJ1-5; d_call: .; cdr3_aa: CAWSQGFYQPQHF; cdr3_nt: TGTGCCTGGAGCCAGGGCTTTTATCAGCCCCAGCATTTT
clone_size: .; v_call: TRBV4-1; j_call: TRBJ2-1; d_call: .; cdr3_aa: CASSPNYNNEQFF; cdr3_nt: TGCGCCAGCAGCCCTAACTACAACAATGAGCAGTTCTTC
clone_size: .; v_call: TRBV10-1; j_call: TRBJ2-7; d_call: TRBD2; cdr3_aa: CASAPGLSSYEQYF; cdr3_nt: TGCGCCAGCGCGCCGGGACTAAGCTCCTACGAGCAGTACTTC
clone_size: .; v_call: TRBV5-1; j_call: TRBJ2-5; d_call: TRBD2; cdr3_aa: CASSGRTSGSQETQYF; cdr3_nt: TGCGCCAGCAGCGGAAGGACTAGCGGGAGCCAAGAGACCCAGTACTTC
clone_size: .; v_call: TRBV28; j_call: TRBJ2-3; d_call: TRBD2; cdr3_aa: CASSLVLAGDVLDTQYF; cdr3_nt: TGTGCCAGCAGTTTAGTACTAGCGGGGGATGTTTTGGATACGCAGTATTTT
clone_size: .; v_call: TRBV7-2; j_call: TRBJ2-5; d_call: TRBD2; cdr3_aa: CASSLDGSGRGETQYF; cdr3_nt: TGTGCCAGCAGCTTAGATGGTAGCGGGAGAGGGGAGACCCAGTACTTC
clone_size: .; v_call: TRBV6-6; j_call: TRBJ1-5; d_call: .; cdr3_aa: CASSPIGSQPQHF; cdr3_nt: TGTGCCAGCAGTCCCATCGGTAGCCAGCCCCAGCATTTT
clone_size: few; v_call: TRBV15; j_call: TRBJ1-3; d_call: .; cdr3_aa: CATSRGQGSGNTIYF; cdr3_nt: TGTGCCACCAGCAGGGGGCAGGGATCTGGAAACACCATATATTTT
clone_size: .; v_call: TRBV20-1; j_call: TRBJ1-2; d_call: TRBD1; cdr3_aa: CSVPGGDGYTF; cdr3_nt: TGCAGTGTCCCAGGGGGCGATGGCTACACCTTC
clone_size: .; v_call: TRBV7-2; j_call: TRBJ2-3; d_call: .; cdr3_aa: CASSLGRGRGRGADTQYF; cdr3_nt: TGTGCCAGCAGCTTAGGACGCGGACGGGGGAGAGGCGCAGATACGCAGTATTTT
clone_size: .; v_call: TRBV15; j_call: TRBJ2-3; d_call: .; cdr3_aa: CATSRGGYGTDTQYF; cdr3_nt: TGTGCCACCAGCAGGGGGGGTTACGGAACAGATACGCAGTATTTT
clone_size: .; v_call: TRBV19; j_call: TRBJ1-1; d_call: .; cdr3_aa: CASSSDRNKAFF; cdr3_nt: TGTGCCAGTAGTAGTGACAGGAATAAAGCTTTCTTT
clone_size: few; v_call: TRBV19; j_call: TRBJ2-1; d_call: .; cdr3_aa: CASSQDSNNEQFF; cdr3_nt: TGTGCCAGTAGTCAGGACTCAAACAATGAGCAGTTCTTC
clone_size: .; v_call: TRBV2; j_call: TRBJ2-7; d_call: TRBD2; cdr3_aa: CATPPGAGGYEQYF; cdr3_nt: TGTGCCACCCCTCCGGGAGCGGGGGGCTACGAGCAGTACTTC
clone_size: .; v_call: TRBV5-1; j_call: TRBJ2-3; d_call: TRBD2; cdr3_aa: CASSLATSVSTDTQYF; cdr3_nt: TGCGCCAGCAGCTTGGCAACTAGCGTTAGCACAGATACGCAGTATTTT
clone_size: .; v_call: TRBV29-1; j_call: TRBJ1-1; d_call: .; cdr3_aa: CSVGRVVNTEAFF; cdr3_nt: TGCAGCGTCGGTCGGGTCGTGAACACTGAAGCTTTCTTT
clone_size: .; v_call: TRBV25-1; j_call: TRBJ1-2; d_call: .; cdr3_aa: CASSEVSGYTF; cdr3_nt: TGTGCCAGCAGTGAGGTCAGTGGCTACACCTTC
clone_size: .; v_call: TRBV6-5; j_call: TRBJ1-1; d_call: .; cdr3_aa: CASTGSSQITEAFF; cdr3_nt: TGTGCCAGCACCGGGAGTAGCCAAATCACTGAAGCTTTCTTT
clone_size: .; v_call: TRBV5-1; j_call: TRBJ2-1; d_call: TRBD2; cdr3_aa: CASSLETSGALSNEQFF; cdr3_nt: TGCGCCAGCAGCTTGGAGACTAGCGGGGCCCTATCAAATGAGCAGTTCTTC
clone_size: few; v_call: TRBV6-1; j_call: TRBJ1-2; d_call: .; cdr3_aa: CASRPGTTYGYTF; cdr3_nt: TGTGCCAGCAGGCCGGGAACGACCTATGGCTACACCTTC
clone_size: .; v_call: TRBV4-1; j_call: TRBJ2-5; d_call: TRBD1; cdr3_aa: CASSLGTGAQETQYF; cdr3_nt: TGCGCCAGCAGCCTCGGGACAGGGGCCCAAGAGACCCAGTACTTC
clone_size: .; v_call: TRBV18; j_call: TRBJ1-5; d_call: .; cdr3_aa: CASSQSYPPRTNQPQHF; cdr3_nt: TGTGCCAGCTCCCAAAGCTATCCCCCCCGAACGAATCAGCCCCAGCATTTT
clone_size: .; v_call: TRBV30; j_call: TRBJ2-7; d_call: TRBD2; cdr3_aa: CAWSATSGRTYEQYF; cdr3_nt: TGTGCCTGGAGTGCGACTAGCGGCCGAACCTACGAGCAGTACTTC
clone_size: .; v_call: TRBV15; j_call: TRBJ2-2; d_call: .; cdr3_aa: CATSRDLPGELFF; cdr3_nt: TGTGCCACCAGCAGAGACCTTCCCGGGGAGCTGTTTTTT
clone_size: .; v_call: TRBV4-3; j_call: TRBJ1-1; d_call: TRBD1; cdr3_aa: CASSQAWDRLNTEAFF; cdr3_nt: TGCGCCAGCAGCCAGGCATGGGACAGACTGAACACTGAAGCTTTCTTT
clone_size: .; v_call: TRBV28; j_call: TRBJ1-2; d_call: .; cdr3_aa: CASSLGLSSGYTF; cdr3_nt: TGTGCCAGCAGTTTAGGGCTGTCGAGTGGCTACACCTTC
clone_size: .; v_call: TRBV19; j_call: TRBJ1-1; d_call: .; cdr3_aa: CASSIDRMGGRTEAFF; cdr3_nt: TGTGCCAGTAGTATAGATCGAATGGGGGGAAGGACTGAAGCTTTCTTT
clone_size: .; v_call: TRBV7-2; j_call: TRBJ2-3; d_call: .; cdr3_aa: CASSLFGVSTDTQYF; cdr3_nt: TGTGCCAGCAGCTTATTCGGTGTTAGTACAGATACGCAGTATTTT
clone_size: .; v_call: TRBV11-2; j_call: TRBJ1-2; d_call: .; cdr3_aa: CASSLGSGVAYGYTF; cdr3_nt: TGTGCCAGCAGCTTAGGTTCCGGGGTTGCCTATGGCTACACCTTC
clone_size: .; v_call: TRBV7-3; j_call: TRBJ2-1; d_call: .; cdr3_aa: CASSSRPNEQFF; cdr3_nt: TGTGCCAGCAGCTCGCGGCCAAATGAGCAGTTCTTC
clone_size: .; v_call: TRBV6-1; j_call: TRBJ1-5; d_call: TRBD1; cdr3_aa: CASSDRDRVQPQHF; cdr3_nt: TGTGCCAGCAGTGACCGGGACAGGGTTCAGCCCCAGCATTTT
clone_size: .; v_call: TRBV19; j_call: TRBJ2-2; d_call: TRBD1; cdr3_aa: CASSMRTGRTGELFF; cdr3_nt: TGTGCCAGTAGTATGCGGACAGGCAGGACCGGGGAGCTGTTTTTT
clone_size: .; v_call: TRBV19; j_call: TRBJ2-1; d_call: TRBD2; cdr3_aa: CASRTLAGGYEQFF; cdr3_nt: TGTGCCAGTAGGACCCTAGCGGGAGGGTATGAGCAGTTCTTC
clone_size: .; v_call: TRBV5-8; j_call: TRBJ1-5; d_call: .; cdr3_aa: CASSLLGAQPQHF; cdr3_nt: TGTGCCAGCAGCTTGTTGGGGGCTCAGCCCCAGCATTTT
clone_size: .; v_call: TRBV6-5; j_call: TRBJ1-1; d_call: .; cdr3_aa: CASSSTGMNTEAFF; cdr3_nt: TGTGCCAGCAGTTCCACAGGGATGAACACTGAAGCTTTCTTT
clone_size: .; v_call: TRBV30; j_call: TRBJ1-4; d_call: TRBD1; cdr3_aa: CAWSVRNRGSTNEKLFF; cdr3_nt: TGTGCCTGGAGTGTACGTAACAGGGGGTCAACTAATGAAAAACTGTTTTTT
clone_size: .; v_call: TRBV4-1; j_call: TRBJ1-1; d_call: .; cdr3_aa: CVSSQLGIQAFF; cdr3_nt: TGCGTCAGCAGCCAGCTCGGGATCCAAGCTTTCTTT